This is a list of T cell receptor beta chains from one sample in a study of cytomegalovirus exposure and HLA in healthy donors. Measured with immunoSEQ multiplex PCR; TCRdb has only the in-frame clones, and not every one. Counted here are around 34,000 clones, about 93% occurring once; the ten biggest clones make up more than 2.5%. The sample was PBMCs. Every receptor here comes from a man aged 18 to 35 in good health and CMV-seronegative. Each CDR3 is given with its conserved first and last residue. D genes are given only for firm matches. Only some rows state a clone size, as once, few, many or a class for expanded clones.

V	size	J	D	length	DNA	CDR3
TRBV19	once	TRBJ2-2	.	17	TGTGCCAGTAGTATGGCTGGGAGCAACAGAAATTTCGGGGAGCTGTTTTTT	CASSMAGSNRNFGELFF
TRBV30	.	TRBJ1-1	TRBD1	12	TGTGCCTGGGGGACAGCGAACACTGAAGCTTTCTTT	CAWGTANTEAFF
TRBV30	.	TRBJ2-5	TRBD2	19	TGTGCCTGGAGTGTACCGGGGACTAGCTCCATAATAGGAACAGAGACCCAGTACTTC	CAWSVPGTSSIIGTETQYF
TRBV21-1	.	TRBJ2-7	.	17	TGTGCCAGCAGCAAAAGGAAGGCGGGGCCTCGCCGTCCCGAGCAGTACTTC	CASSKRKAGPRRPEQYF
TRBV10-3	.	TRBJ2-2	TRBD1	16	TGTGCCATCAGAGATACAGGGGGCTCGAACACCGGGGAGCTGTTTTTT	CAIRDTGGSNTGELFF
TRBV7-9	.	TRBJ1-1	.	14	TGTGCCAGCAGCCCCCAGGGAGGGAACACTGAAGCTTTCTTT	CASSPQGGNTEAFF
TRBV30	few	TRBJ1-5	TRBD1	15	TGTGCCTGGAGTCCAACGGGACAGGGGAATCAGCCCCAGCATTTT	CAWSPTGQGNQPQHF
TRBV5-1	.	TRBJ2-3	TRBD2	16	TGCGCCAGCAGCCCCCCGGGACTAGCGGAAACAGATACGCAGTATTTT	CASSPPGLAETDTQYF
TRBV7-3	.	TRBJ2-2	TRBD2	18	TGTGCCAGCAGCTTAATGGTAGCGGGAGGGCCTCGCACCGGGGAGCTGTTTTTT	CASSLMVAGGPRTGELFF
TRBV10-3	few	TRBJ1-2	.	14	TGTGCCATCAGGGAGCCAGTCTCTAACTATGGCTACACCTTC	CAIREPVSNYGYTF
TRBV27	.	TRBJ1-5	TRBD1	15	TGTGCCAGCAGTTTAGTGACAGGGGGCAATCAGCCCCAGCATTTT	CASSLVTGGNQPQHF
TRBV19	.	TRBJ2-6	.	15	TGTGCCAGTAGTATGACTCTCTCTGGGGCCAACGTCCTGACTTTC	CASSMTLSGANVLTF
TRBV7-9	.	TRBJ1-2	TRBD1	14	TGTGCCAGCACCCAGGGACAGATGGGCTATGGCTACACCTTC	CASTQGQMGYGYTF
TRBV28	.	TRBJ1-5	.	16	TGTGCCAGCAGTCCCGGTGGAGGGAGAGGCAATCAGCCCCAGCATTTT	CASSPGGGRGNQPQHF
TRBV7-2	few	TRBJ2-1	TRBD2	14	TGTGCCAGCAGCCCTAGCGGGGGGGTCGATGAGCAGTTCTTC	CASSPSGGVDEQFF
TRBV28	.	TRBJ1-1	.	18	TGTGCCAGCAGTCAGGTAGGGGGAGGGGCGGCCTTAGACGCTGAAGCTTTCTTT	CASSQVGGGAALDAEAFF
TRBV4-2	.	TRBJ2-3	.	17	TGTGCCAGCAGCCAAGACGGAACGGGTACCCTCACAGATACGCAGTATTTT	CASSQDGTGTLTDTQYF
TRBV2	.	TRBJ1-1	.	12	TGTGCCAGCAGTGACAGATTCACTGAAGCTTTCTTT	CASSDRFTEAFF
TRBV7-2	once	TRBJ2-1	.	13	TGTGCCAGCAGCATTCCGACAGGAACGGAGCAGTTCTTC	CASSIPTGTEQFF
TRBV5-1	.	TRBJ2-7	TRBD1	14	TGCGCCAGCCGCCCCCCGGACAGGGTCCACGAGCAGTACTTC	CASRPPDRVHEQYF
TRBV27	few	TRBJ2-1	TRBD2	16	TGTGCCAGCAGTTCCCGGGAGCGGGAGTTGTACAATGAGCAGTTCTTC	CASSSRERELYNEQFF
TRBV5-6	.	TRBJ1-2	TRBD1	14	TGTGCCAGCCAGGACAGGGGAAGAATCTATGGCTACACCTTC	CASQDRGRIYGYTF
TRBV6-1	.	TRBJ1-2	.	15	TGTGCCAGCAGTGAAGAAAGACTCCTGAACTATGGCTACACCTTC	CASSEERLLNYGYTF
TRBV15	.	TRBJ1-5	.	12	TGTGCCACCAGCTCGATCGGGCAGCCCCAGCATTTT	CATSSIGQPQHF
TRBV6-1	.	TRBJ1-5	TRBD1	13	TGTGCCATGGGACAGGATACTTATCAGCCCCAGCATTTT	CAMGQDTYQPQHF
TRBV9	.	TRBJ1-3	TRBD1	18	TGTGCCAGCAGCGTGACTGGACAGGGAGGCCCCTCTGGAAACACCATATATTTT	CASSVTGQGGPSGNTIYF
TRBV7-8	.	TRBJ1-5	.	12	TGTGCCAGCAGCTTAGCTGGGAGGCCCCAGCATTTT	CASSLAGRPQHF
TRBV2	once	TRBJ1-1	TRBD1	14	TGTGCCAGCACTAATGAACAGGGGATATCTGAAGCTTTCTTT	CASTNEQGISEAFF
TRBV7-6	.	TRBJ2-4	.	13	TGTGCCAGCAGCTCCCGGGGTACAGACATTCAGTACTTC	CASSSRGTDIQYF
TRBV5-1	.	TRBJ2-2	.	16	TGCGCCAGCAGCTCCGGACTTCTGGGGAACACCGGGGAGCTGTTTTTT	CASSSGLLGNTGELFF
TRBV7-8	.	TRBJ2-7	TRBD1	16	TGTGCCAGCAGCTACTCCGGGACAGGGGGCTCTGTCGAGCAGTACTTC	CASSYSGTGGSVEQYF